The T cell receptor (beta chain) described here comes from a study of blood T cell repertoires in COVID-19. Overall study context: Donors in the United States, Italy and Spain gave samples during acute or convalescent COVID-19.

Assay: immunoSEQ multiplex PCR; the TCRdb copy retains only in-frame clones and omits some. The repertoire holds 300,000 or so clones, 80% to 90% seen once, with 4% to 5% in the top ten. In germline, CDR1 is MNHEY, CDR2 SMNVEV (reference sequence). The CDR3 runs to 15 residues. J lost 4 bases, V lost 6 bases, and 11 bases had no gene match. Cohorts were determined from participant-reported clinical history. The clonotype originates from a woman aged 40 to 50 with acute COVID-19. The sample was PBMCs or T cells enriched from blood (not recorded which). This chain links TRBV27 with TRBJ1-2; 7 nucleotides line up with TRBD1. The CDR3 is CASSRKWDSIYGYTF. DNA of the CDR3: TGTGCCAGCAGCCGTAAGTGGGACAGTATCTATGGCTACACCTTC.